The clone carrying this T cell receptor beta chain was seen only a few times. Preparation of the TCRbeta library involved a method that used unique molecular identifiers. TCRdb reprocessed the PCR reads via MiXCR and lists one record per CDR3 protein. The sample holds hundreds of thousands of distinct CDR3 sequences; about 18% are singletons and the top ten take around 3.3%. The sample is drawn from a study of T-cell reconstitution after alpha-beta-depleted transplantation in children. The receptor was isolated from a human donor who donated a stem cell graft to a child with acute lymphoblastic leukemia. The sequencing here drew on PBMCs from the stem cell graft donor, taken from the stem cell graft.

CDR3 amino acids: CASSLVVYTSFSYNEQFF. The CDR3 nucleotides read TGTGCCAGCAGCTTAGTAGTATACACGTCTTTCTCCTACAATGAGCAGTTCTTC. The J gene is TRBJ2-1, the V gene TRBV7-6; D remains ambiguous. Germline V gene lookup returns CDR1 SGHVS and CDR2 FNYEAQ. The CDR3 sequence is 18 residues long. V gave up 1 base and J gave up 0 bases, with 16 bases separating them.